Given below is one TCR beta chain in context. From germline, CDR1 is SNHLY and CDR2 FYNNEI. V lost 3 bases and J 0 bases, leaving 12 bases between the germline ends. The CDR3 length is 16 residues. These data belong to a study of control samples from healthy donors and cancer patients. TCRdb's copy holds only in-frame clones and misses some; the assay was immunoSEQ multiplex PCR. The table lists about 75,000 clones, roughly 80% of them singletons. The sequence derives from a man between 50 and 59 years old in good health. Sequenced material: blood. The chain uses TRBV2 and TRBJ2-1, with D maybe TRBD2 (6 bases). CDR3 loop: CASSDGTFSSYNEQFF. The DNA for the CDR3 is TGTGCCAGCAGTGACGGGACTTTTAGCTCCTACAATGAGCAGTTCTTC.